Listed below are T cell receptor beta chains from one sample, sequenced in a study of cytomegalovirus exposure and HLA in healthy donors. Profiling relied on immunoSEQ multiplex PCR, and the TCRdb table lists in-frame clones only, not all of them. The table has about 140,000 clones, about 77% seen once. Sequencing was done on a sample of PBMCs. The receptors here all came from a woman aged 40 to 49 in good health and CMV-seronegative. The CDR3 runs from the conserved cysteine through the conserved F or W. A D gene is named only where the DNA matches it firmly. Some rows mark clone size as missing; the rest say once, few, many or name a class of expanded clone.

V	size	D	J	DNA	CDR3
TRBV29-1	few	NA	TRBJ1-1	TGCAGCGAATCAGGCCAAATCGACACTGAAGCTTTCTTT	CSESGQIDTEAFF
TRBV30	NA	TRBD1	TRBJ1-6	TGTGCCTGGAGTAGGGACAGCCAAGTGTATAATTCACCCCTCCACTTT	CAWSRDSQVYNSPLHF
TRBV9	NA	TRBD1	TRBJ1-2	TGTGCCAGCAGCGAGTCCCCGGGACAGGGGGCGAGAGGCTACACCTTC	CASSESPGQGARGYTF
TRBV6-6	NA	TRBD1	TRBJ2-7	TGTGCCAGCAGTTACGGACAGGGGCACTCCTACGAGCAGTACTTC	CASSYGQGHSYEQYF
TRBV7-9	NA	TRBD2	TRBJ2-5	TGTGCCAGCAGCTTATTTAGCGGGATGAGAGAGACCCAGTACTTC	CASSLFSGMRETQYF
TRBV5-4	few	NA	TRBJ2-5	TGTGCCAGCAGCTTGCGGACATATCAAGAGACCCAGTACTTC	CASSLRTYQETQYF
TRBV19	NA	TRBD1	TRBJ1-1	TGTGCCAGTAGTATCGGGACAGGGAACACTGAAGCTTTCTTT	CASSIGTGNTEAFF
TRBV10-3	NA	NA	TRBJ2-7	TGTGCCATCGCGAGACAAGCCTACGAGCAGTACTTC	CAIARQAYEQYF
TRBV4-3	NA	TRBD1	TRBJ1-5	TGCGCCAGCAGCCAAGGCAAGGGGGCACAGCCCCAGCATTTT	CASSQGKGAQPQHF
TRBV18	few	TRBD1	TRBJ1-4	TGTGCCAGCTCGCCGACAGGGGGACGGGAAAAACTGTTTTTT	CASSPTGGREKLFF
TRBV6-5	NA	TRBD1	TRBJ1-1	TGTGCCAGCAGATTTACAGGGGGTGGCACTGAAGCTTTCTTT	CASRFTGGGTEAFF
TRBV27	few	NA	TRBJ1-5	TGTGCCAGCAGTTTTGGGGGGGAAAATCAGCCCCAGCATTTT	CASSFGGENQPQHF
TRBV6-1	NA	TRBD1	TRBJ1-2	TGTGCCAGCAGTAACCGGGACAGGGGGAAGGGTGGCTACACCTTC	CASSNRDRGKGGYTF
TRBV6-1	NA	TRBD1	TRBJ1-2	TGTGCCAGCAGCCGTGGGACAGGGATGAGCTATGGCTACACCTTC	CASSRGTGMSYGYTF
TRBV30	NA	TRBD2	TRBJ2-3	TGTGCCTGGAGTGTACGGGGGGCAGATACGCAGTATTTT	CAWSVRGADTQYF
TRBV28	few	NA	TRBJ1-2	TGTGCCACCAACAAGAATTCTAACTATGGCTACACCTTC	CATNKNSNYGYTF
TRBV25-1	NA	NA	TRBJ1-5	TGTGCCAGCAGTGGACCGGGACACAGCAATCAGCCCCAGCATTTT	CASSGPGHSNQPQHF
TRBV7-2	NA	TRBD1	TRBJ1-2	TGTGCCAGGGGGTGGGGGACAGACTACACTCTTAACTATGGCTACACCTTC	CARGWGTDYTLNYGYTF
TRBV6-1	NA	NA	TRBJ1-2	TGTGCCAGCAGTGAATCGCGGGGTAACTATGGCTACACCTTC	CASSESRGNYGYTF
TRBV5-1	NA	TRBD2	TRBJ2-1	TGCGCCAGCAGCTTGGCCGGGGGGGACCACAATGAGCAGTTCTTC	CASSLAGGDHNEQFF
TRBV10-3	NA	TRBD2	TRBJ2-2	TGTGCCATCGGGACTAGCCTGAACACCGGGGAGCTGTTTTTT	CAIGTSLNTGELFF
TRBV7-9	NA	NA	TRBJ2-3	TGTGCCAGCAGCTTAGTCTCAGTTCCCACAGATACGCAGTATTTT	CASSLVSVPTDTQYF
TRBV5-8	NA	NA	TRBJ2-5	TGTGCCAGCAGCCCCTGGACTGGAATACAAGAGACCCAGTACTTC	CASSPWTGIQETQYF
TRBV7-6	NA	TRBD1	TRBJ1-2	TGTGCCAGCAGCTTAAGACAGGGGGATCGACTTGGCTACACCTTC	CASSLRQGDRLGYTF
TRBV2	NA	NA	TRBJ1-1	TGTGCCAGCACCAATACAGGCGGCACTGAAGCTTTCTTT	CASTNTGGTEAFF
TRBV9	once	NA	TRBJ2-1	TGTGCCAGCAGCGTAGAGGAGGGGATTGTGGTTGAGCAGTTCTTC	CASSVEEGIVVEQFF
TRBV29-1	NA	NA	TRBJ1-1	TGCAGCGTTGCGGCAGGGAGGGTCACTGAAGCTTTCTTT	CSVAAGRVTEAFF
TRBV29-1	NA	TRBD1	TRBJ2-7	TGCAGCGTTGAAGATCGGACAGGGGGCTACGAGCAGTACTTC	CSVEDRTGGYEQYF
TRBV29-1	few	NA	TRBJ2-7	TGCAGCGTTGCGGGACACACCTACGAGCAGTACTTC	CSVAGHTYEQYF
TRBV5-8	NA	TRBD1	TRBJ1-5	TGTGCCAGCAGCATGAGACAGGGGATTTCCAATCAGCCCCAGCATTTT	CASSMRQGISNQPQHF
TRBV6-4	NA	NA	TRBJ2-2	TGTGCCAGCAGTGAACAGGGAGTAACTAACGGGGAGCTGTTTTTT	CASSEQGVTNGELFF
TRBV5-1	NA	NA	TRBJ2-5	TGCGCCAGCAGCAAACGGGACTCTCAAGAGACCCAGTACTTC	CASSKRDSQETQYF
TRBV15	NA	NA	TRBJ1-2	TGTGCCACCAGCAGAGATCCAGGGTTTAGCTATGGCTACACCTTC	CATSRDPGFSYGYTF
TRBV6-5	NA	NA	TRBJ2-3	TGTGCCAGCAGTTACTCGCCGCGGGGGCACACAGATACGCAGTATTTT	CASSYSPRGHTDTQYF
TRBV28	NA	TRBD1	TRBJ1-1	TGTGCCAGCAGTCGTCCCGGGACAGGGATCGGGTTGAACACTGAAGCTTTCTTT	CASSRPGTGIGLNTEAFF
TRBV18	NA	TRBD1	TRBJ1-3	TGTGCCAGCGCGGGACAGGGTTACTCTGGAAACACCATATATTTT	CASAGQGYSGNTIYF
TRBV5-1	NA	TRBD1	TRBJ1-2	TGCGCCAGCAGCGGTGGGGACAGGACCTATGGCTACACCTTC	CASSGGDRTYGYTF
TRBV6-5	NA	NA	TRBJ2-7	TGTGCCAGCACCTCCGGAGAGGCCAAAGAGCAGTACTTC	CASTSGEAKEQYF
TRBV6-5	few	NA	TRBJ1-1	TGTGCCAGCAGCCCCTTCTCTTACAGGGATGGGGCTTTCTTT	CASSPFSYRDGAFF
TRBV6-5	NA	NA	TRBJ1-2	TGTGCCAGCAGTGCCAATAACCTAGAAATCTATGGCTACACCTTC	CASSANNLEIYGYTF
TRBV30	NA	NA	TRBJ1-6	TGTGCCTGGAGTGCAGGTTCACCCCTCCACTTT	CAWSAGSPLHF
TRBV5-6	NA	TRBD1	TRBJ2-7	TGTGCCAGCAGCCCCCACCAGGACAGGTTAGGTTGGTACGAGCAGTACTTC	CASSPHQDRLGWYEQYF
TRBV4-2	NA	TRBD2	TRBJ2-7	TGTGCCAGCAGCCAAGAGGCGGGGGTCTACGAGCAGTACTTC	CASSQEAGVYEQYF
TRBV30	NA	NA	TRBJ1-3	TGTGCCTGGAGGTTTAGTGGAAACACCATATATTTT	CAWRFSGNTIYF
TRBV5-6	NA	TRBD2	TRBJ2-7	TGTGCCAGCAGCTTGTCAGGTGCGGGGGGGAAGGACGAGCAGTACTTC	CASSLSGAGGKDEQYF
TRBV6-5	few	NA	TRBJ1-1	TGTGCCAGCCGGCAGGGCCACATGAACACTGAAGCTTTCTTT	CASRQGHMNTEAFF
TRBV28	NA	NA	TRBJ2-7	TGTGCCAGCAGTTTATTGGGGGACAACTACCTAATCTACGAGCAGTACTTC	CASSLLGDNYLIYEQYF
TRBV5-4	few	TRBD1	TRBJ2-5	TGTGCCAGCACCCCCTGGACAGGGGTCGGCCAAGGTCAAGAGACCCAGTACTTC	CASTPWTGVGQGQETQYF
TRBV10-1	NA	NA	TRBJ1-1	TGCGCCAGCAGTGATCCGGCCAGGCGAACTGAAGCTTTCTTT	CASSDPARRTEAFF
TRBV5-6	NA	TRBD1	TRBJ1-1	TGTGCCAGCAGCTTGGATTCGGCCAGGGGGTACACTGAAGCTTTCTTT	CASSLDSARGYTEAFF
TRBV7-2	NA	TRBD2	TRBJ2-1	TGTGCCAGCAGCTCAGGACTAGCCCCATCCTACAATGAGCAGTTCTTC	CASSSGLAPSYNEQFF
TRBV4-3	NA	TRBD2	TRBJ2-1	TGCGCCAGCAGCCAAGATGGGGTAGCGGGATACAATGAGCAGTTCTTC	CASSQDGVAGYNEQFF
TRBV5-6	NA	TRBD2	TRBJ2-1	TGTGCCAGCAGCTCGCGGGGGTACTCCTACAATGAGCAGTTCTTC	CASSSRGYSYNEQFF
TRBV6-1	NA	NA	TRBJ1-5	TGTGCCAGCAGTGAAGCCAGGCATGCCAATCAGCCCCAGCATTTT	CASSEARHANQPQHF
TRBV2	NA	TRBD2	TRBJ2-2	TGTGCCAGCACTGCCGGGACTAGCGCCGGCGGGGAGCTGTTTTTT	CASTAGTSAGGELFF
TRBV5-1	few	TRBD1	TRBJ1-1	TGCGCCAGCAGCTTTCCCGGGACAGCAAACACTGAAGCTTTCTTT	CASSFPGTANTEAFF
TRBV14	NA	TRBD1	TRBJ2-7	TGTGCCAGCAGCCTAGAATTTTTAGGGGACAGGGCGGGCGAGCAGTACTTC	CASSLEFLGDRAGEQYF
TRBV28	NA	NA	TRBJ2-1	TGTGCCAGCAGTTTGTGGGCCAGAGAGAGTTTTAACAATGAGCAGTTCTTC	CASSLWARESFNNEQFF